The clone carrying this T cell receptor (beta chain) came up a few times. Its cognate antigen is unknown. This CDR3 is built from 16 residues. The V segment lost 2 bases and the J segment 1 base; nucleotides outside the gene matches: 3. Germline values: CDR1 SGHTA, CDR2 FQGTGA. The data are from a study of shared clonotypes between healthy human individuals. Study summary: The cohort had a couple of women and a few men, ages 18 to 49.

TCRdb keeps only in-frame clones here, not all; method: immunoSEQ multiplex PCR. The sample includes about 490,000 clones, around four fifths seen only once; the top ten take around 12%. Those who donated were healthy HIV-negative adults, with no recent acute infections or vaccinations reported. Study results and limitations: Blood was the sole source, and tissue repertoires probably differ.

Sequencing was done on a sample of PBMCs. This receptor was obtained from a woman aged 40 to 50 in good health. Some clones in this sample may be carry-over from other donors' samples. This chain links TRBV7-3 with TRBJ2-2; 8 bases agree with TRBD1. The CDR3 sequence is CASSLGQGLNTGELFF. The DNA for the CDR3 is TGTGCCAGCAGCTTAGGACAGGGCCTGAACACCGGGGAGCTGTTTTTT.